This passage covers 25 T cell receptor beta chains from one sample sequenced in a study of control samples from healthy donors and cancer patients. Some clones are missing from TCRdb's copy, which holds only in-frame ones; the method was immunoSEQ multiplex PCR. Among about 58,000 clones, 94% were seen once, and the ten largest hold about 4%. Source material: blood. The source is a man aged 30-40 years in good health.

The CDR3 DNA sequence: TGTGCCAGCAGTTTCCCGGACAGGGCGAGAAGGCACAATCAGCCCCAGCATTTT. The encoded protein is CASSFPDRARRHNQPQHF. J is TRBJ1-5 and V is TRBV27; 8 nucleotides agree with TRBD1. V lost 3 bases to trimming and J lost 3 bases; unmatched junction nucleotides: 13. The CDR3 consists of 18 residues. CDR1 MNHEY and CDR2 SMNVEV come from the germline V gene (reference sequence).

The chain is built from TRBV6-2 or TRBV6-3 and TRBJ2-7; no clear D. From germline, CDR1 is MNHEY and CDR2 SVGEGT. V was shortened by 2 bases and J by 6 bases, with 14 bases between the two germline ends. This CDR3 has 14 residues. The CDR3 DNA reads TGTGCCAGCAGTTACCGGACGGCAACCATCGAGCAGTACTTC. This codes for CASSYRTATIEQYF.

The chain has TRBV21-1 and TRBJ1-5; the D segment call TRBD1 is taken from the table without a DNA check. TRBV21-1 is recorded as a pseudogene. This CDR3 is 18 amino acids long. This CDR3 reads CASSPSGTGEGYGQPQHF. DNA of the CDR3: TGTGCCAGCAGCCCATCCGGGACAGGGGAAGGGTATGGTCAGCCCCAGCATTTT.

The V gene is TRBV27, the J gene TRBJ2-1; TRBD2 aligns across 16 bases. The CDR3 has 15 residues. Germline V gene sequence: CDR1 MNHEY, CDR2 SMNVEV (reference sequence). Germline trimming cut 6 bases from V and 9 bases from J; bases unmatched to any gene: 5. CDR3 loop: CASRGLAGGLGEQFF. The DNA of the CDR3 is TGTGCCAGCAGGGGACTAGCGGGGGGGCTGGGTGAGCAGTTCTTC.

The V call is TRBV13, the J call TRBJ2-1, with D perhaps matching TRBD2 (5 bases). Germline CDR1 PRHDT, CDR2 FYEKMQ (reference sequence). With 5 bases removed from V and 0 bases from J, the gap between germline ends came to 20 bases. CDR3 size: 18 residues. The CDR3 bases are TGTGCCAGCAGCCCTAGGACGGACTTATCAAGCTCCTACAATGAGCAGTTCTTC. Translating gives CASSPRTDLSSSYNEQFF.

V is TRBV6-1 and J is TRBJ1-6, with D unresolved. Per germline, CDR1 MNHNS and CDR2 SASEGT. This CDR3 is 15 amino acids long. V was pared by 2 bases and J by 5 bases, with 10 bases between. This chain's CDR3 is CASSEWSRDNSPLHF. The CDR3, as DNA: TGTGCCAGCAGTGAATGGTCAAGGGATAATTCACCCCTCCACTTT.

The rearrangement joins TRBV30 to TRBJ1-1, with 7 positions matching TRBD1. J lost 8 bases, V lost 1 base, and 7 bases had no gene match. This CDR3 has 13 residues. CDR1 is GTSNPN, CDR2 SVGIG, per germline (reference sequence). CDR3 in DNA: TGTGCCTGGAGTGGCGGAACAGGGGAAGAAGCTTTCTTT. As protein: CAWSGGTGEEAFF.

This clone appeared once. V gene TRBV28 combines with J gene TRBJ1-2, with TRBD1 as a possible D gene (5 bases). CDR3 length: 17 residues. V was clipped by 6 bases and J by 0 bases, with 20 bases between them. Germline CDR1 reads MDHEN; CDR2 reads SYDVKM. The CDR3, as DNA: TGTGCCAGCAGCCCTACCGGGACCGCGATGTCTAACTATGGCTACACCTTC. Translation: CASSPTGTAMSNYGYTF.

This chain links TRBV7-3 with TRBJ2-1; TRBD2 matches at 7 bases. V lost 5 bases and J lost 3; bases outside the gene matches: 10. This CDR3 comprises 16 residues. The V gene's germline CDR1 is SGHTA and CDR2 FQGTGA. CDR3 in DNA: TGTGCCAGCAGCCAAGTGGGGACTAACATCTACAATGAGCAGTTCTTC. Amino acids: CASSQVGTNIYNEQFF.

The rearrangement uses TRBV6-2 or TRBV6-3 and TRBJ2-3; TRBD2 agrees at 14 bases. This CDR3 has 18 amino acids. The junction had 7 bases not matched to a gene; V was cut back by 5 bases and J by 0 bases. In germline, CDR1 is MNHEY, CDR2 SVGEGT. The CDR3: CASSPTSGRDTSTDTQYF. DNA for the CDR3: TGTGCCAGCAGTCCGACTAGCGGGAGGGATACTAGCACAGATACGCAGTATTTT.

The V call is TRBV29-1, the J call TRBJ1-5, with 7 bases matching TRBD1. This CDR3 is 12 amino acids long. Trimming took 4 bases from V and 4 from J; bases not matched to a gene: 1. CDR1 SQVTM and CDR2 ANQGSEA come from the germline V gene. The CDR3 protein is CSVGDRNQPQHF. The CDR3 DNA is TGCAGCGTTGGGGACAGAAATCAGCCCCAGCATTTT. The whole variable domain, remainder taken from reference TRBV29-1 and TRBJ1-5, is SAVISQKPSRDICQRGTSLTIQCQVDSQVTMMFWYRQQPGQSLTLIATANQGSEATYESGFVIDKFPISRPNLTFSTLTVSNMSPEDSSIYLCSVGDRNQPQHFGDGTRLSIL.

This clone was seen a few times. The rearrangement uses TRBV30 and TRBJ2-7; TRBD1 agrees at 9 bases. Germline values: CDR1 GTSNPN, CDR2 SVGIG (reference sequence). V shed 3 bases and J 5 bases; nucleotides not matched to a gene: 5. This CDR3 region has 13 residues. The CDR3 region has the DNA TGTGCCTGGAGACAGGGGGCTTGGGACGAGCAGTACTTC. This gives the protein CAWRQGAWDEQYF.

The chain links TRBV7-8 to TRBJ1-1; 12 positions agree with TRBD1. CDR1 is SGHVS and CDR2 is FQNEAQ in the germline V gene. The CDR3 runs 16 residues. The V and J ends lost 5 bases and 0 bases, in that order; junction bases with no gene match: 4. The CDR3 DNA reads as TGTGCCAGCAGCACGGGACAGGGGGCCTTGAACACTGAAGCTTTCTTT. Translated, it gives CASSTGQGALNTEAFF.

The rearrangement links TRBV7-2 to TRBJ1-2; 7 bases line up with TRBD1. Unmatched junction bases numbered 8, after V lost 1 base and J lost 6 bases. Per the germline V gene, CDR1 is SGHTA and CDR2 is FQGNSA. This CDR3 has 15 residues. CDR3 coding DNA: TGTGCCAGCAGCTTAGGACAGGGCGGTTATGATGGCTACACCTTC. This encodes CASSLGQGGYDGYTF.

This chain uses TRBV7-9 with TRBJ2-7; D not resolved. CDR1 is SEHNR, CDR2 FQNEAQ, per germline (reference sequence). The CDR3 has 13 amino acids. Trimming left V 5 bases short and J 7 bases short, with 15 bases between. The CDR3 protein is CASSPPTQREQYF. DNA of the CDR3: TGTGCCAGCAGCCCGCCGACCCAGAGGGAGCAGTACTTC.

The chain is built from TRBV6-6 and TRBJ1-2; 7 bases map to TRBD1. With V trimmed by 6 bases and J by 1 base, 5 bases remained unmatched. In germline, CDR1 is MNHNY, CDR2 SVGAGI (reference sequence). This CDR3 is built from 14 residues. CDR3 nucleotides: TGTGCCAGCAGACAAGACAGGGATAACTATGGCTACACCTTC. Translation gives CASRQDRDNYGYTF.

This chain connects TRBV19 to TRBJ2-1; tentatively, D is TRBD1 or TRBD2 (5 bases each). Trimming stripped 6 bases from V and 5 bases from J, with 20 bases between. CDR1 is LNHDA, CDR2 SQIVND, per germline (reference sequence). This CDR3 contains 16 residues. CDR3 in amino acids: CASSPRGRLENNEQFF. DNA of the CDR3: TGTGCCAGTAGCCCGAGGGGCCGCCTAGAAAACAATGAGCAGTTCTTC.

Comments on this clone: This same CDR3 is encoded by further DNA sequences in the sample. The rearrangement joins TRBV5-1 to TRBJ2-2; D perhaps matches TRBD2 (5 bases). This CDR3 is built from 12 residues. Germline V gene lookup returns CDR1 SGHRS and CDR2 YFSETQ. Trimming cost V 4 bases and J 5 bases, with 6 bases left between them. The CDR3 coding sequence is TGCGCCAGCAGCCCGGGGACCGGGGAGCTGTTTTTT. Protein sequence: CASSPGTGELFF.

The chain carries TRBV10-3 and TRBJ1-3; unclear D gene. CDR1 is ENHRY, CDR2 SYGVKD, per germline. This CDR3 spans 13 amino acids. V was trimmed by 6 bases and J by 0 bases, leaving 6 bases between them. The CDR3 region is CAIRESSGNTIYF. The CDR3 region has the DNA TGTGCCATCAGAGAGAGCTCTGGAAACACCATATATTTT.

This sequence joins TRBV15 and TRBJ1-3; TRBD1 agrees at 7 bases. Per germline, CDR1 LNHNV and CDR2 YYDKDF (reference sequence). CDR3 size: 16 residues. With 0 bases clipped from V and 2 bases from J, the junction kept 4 bases outside the gene matches. The CDR3 coding sequence is TGTGCCACCAGCAGAGATGGGGGGACAGCTGGAAACACCATATATTTT. It specifies CATSRDGGTAGNTIYF.

This clone showed up just once. This chain links TRBV6-2 or TRBV6-3 with TRBJ2-1; no definite D call. CDR1 and CDR2 (germline): MNHEY, SVGEGT. CDR3 size: 12 residues. Trimming cost V 6 bases and J 8 bases, with 11 bases left between them. CDR3 sequence: CASSPPLDEQFF. The CDR3 nucleotides read TGTGCCAGCAGCCCCCCCTTGGATGAGCAGTTCTTC.

The chain employs TRBV18 and TRBJ1-3; D gene unclear. The V gene's germline CDR1 is KGHSH and CDR2 LQKENI. This CDR3 comprises 14 residues. V was shortened by 6 bases and J by 0 bases, with 9 bases between the two germline ends. CDR3 sequence: CASSALRSGNTIYF. Here the CDR3 DNA reads TGTGCCAGCTCGGCTCTACGCTCTGGAAACACCATATATTTT.

V is TRBV7-2 and J is TRBJ1-5, with D unclear. Germline CDR1 is SGHTA and CDR2 is FQGNSA. This CDR3 is 13 amino acids long. V gave up 2 bases and J gave up 6 bases, with 8 bases separating them. CDR3 amino acids: CASSLSVGQPQHF. CDR3 nucleotides: TGTGCCAGCAGCTTATCCGTGGGTCAGCCCCAGCATTTT.

The chain links TRBV15 to TRBJ2-7; 11 nucleotides match TRBD2. V was clipped by 5 bases and J by 4 bases; unmatched bases: 7. Germline V gives CDR1 LNHNV, CDR2 YYDKDF (reference sequence). The CDR3 runs 15 residues. The CDR3 coding sequence is TGTGCCACCAGCCCAGGGACTAGCGGAAAATACGAGCAGTACTTC. Translated: CATSPGTSGKYEQYF. The complete variable domain, with remaining parts taken from reference TRBV15 and TRBJ2-7, reads DAMVIQNPRYQVTQFGKPVTLSCSQTLNHNVMYWYQQKSSQAPKLLFHYYDKDFNNEADTPDNFQSRRPNTSFCFLDIRSPGLGDTAMYLCATSPGTSGKYEQYFGPGTRLTVT.

The J gene is TRBJ2-7, the V gene TRBV27, with TRBD2 matching 7 bases. The CDR3 loop spans 11 amino acids. Germline V gene sequence: CDR1 MNHEY, CDR2 SMNVEV (reference sequence). Germline trimming cut 11 bases from V and 5 bases from J; bases unmatched to any gene: 6. For the CDR3, the DNA is TGTGCCGTCTGGGGGGGACACGAGCAGTACTTC. Translated, it gives CAVWGGHEQYF.